This T cell receptor beta chain was sequenced during a study of identifying expanded T cells in peripheral blood. Study outcomes and limitations: Differentially abundant clones: roughly 1.2 between replicates, around 16 at about 13 days, less than 20 at four.

This CDR3 comprises 17 residues. A note on this clone: No antigen is known for it.

Repertoires were generated with immunoSEQ multiplex PCR, while TCRdb's copy carries only in-frame clones and drops some. The sample yields about 58,000 clones, about 92% seen once. Healthy donors had no documented immune events, such as infections, while sampled. The chain uses TRBV1 and TRBJ2-3; TRBD2, as called in the table, went unchecked against the DNA. TRBV1 is classified as a pseudogene. The sequence was collected from a person aged 18 to 75 in good health. The specimen sequenced was blood. CDR3: CTSSQDPLAGTKDTQYF. CDR3 in DNA: TGCACCAGCAGCCAAGATCCCCTAGCGGGGACGAAGGATACGCAGTATTTT.